Following are 6 T cell receptor beta chains from one sample sequenced in a study of beta chain features in type 1 diabetes. Expressed TCRB transcripts were sequenced because the isolated RNA had all been reverse transcribed beforehand. Data came from immunoSEQ multiplex PCR; TCRdb stores just in-frame clones and leaves some out. The table has roughly 330,000 clones, 8% to 13% seen once; the top ten hold just over 0.015%. The sample consisted of naive CD4+ T cells from blood. Receptors originate from a woman between 25 and 40 years old in good health.

Here the CDR3 DNA reads TGTGCCAGCAGCCTCCTTGGGGGAGGGCCCATCGAGCAGTACTTC. Protein product: CASSLLGGGPIEQYF. This sequence joins TRBV7-2 and TRBJ2-7; TRBD2 matches at 7 bases. In germline, CDR1 is SGHTA, CDR2 FQGNSA. The CDR3 sequence is 15 residues long. Trimming cost V 5 bases and J 6 bases; bases outside gene matches: 13.

This clone was counted between two and nine times. CDR3 protein: CASTQASSYEQYF. In DNA form, the CDR3 reads TGTGCCAGCACCCAGGCAAGCTCCTACGAGCAGTACTTC. V and J are TRBV5-6 and TRBJ2-7, with unresolved D. This CDR3 contains 13 residues. Trimming took off 6 bases at V and 0 bases at J, with 10 bases between the two ends. CDR1 and CDR2 from the germline V gene are SGHDT and YYEEEE.

This clone has more than one count but fewer than ten. V and J are TRBV11-2 and TRBJ2-5, with D hard to call. The CDR3 is 14 amino acids. V was pared by 2 bases and J by 0 bases, with 7 bases between. Germline V gives CDR1 SGHAT, CDR2 FQNNGV. DNA of the CDR3: TGTGCCAGCAGCTTATGGCAGAACCAAGAGACCCAGTACTTC. This encodes CASSLWQNQETQYF.

The rearrangement links TRBV25-1 to TRBJ2-2; D uncertain. CDR1 is MGHDK, CDR2 SYGVNS, per germline. V was shortened by 8 bases and J by 3 bases, with 7 bases between the two germline ends. This CDR3 comprises 12 residues. CDR3 residues: CASRRDTGELFF. The CDR3 coding sequence is TGTGCCAGCCGTCGAGACACCGGGGAGCTGTTTTTT.

This clone was seen a handful of times. The V and J genes are TRBV28 and TRBJ1-1; weak D call: TRBD1 (5 bases). With 3 bases removed from V and 1 base from J, the gap between germline ends came to 12 bases. Per the germline V gene, CDR1 is MDHEN and CDR2 is SYDVKM. This CDR3 spans 15 amino acids. CDR3 residues: CASSLDRRGNTEAFF. CDR3 nucleotides: TGTGCCAGCAGTTTGGATCGGAGGGGGAACACTGAAGCTTTCTTT.

The rearrangement joins TRBV29-1 to TRBJ2-3; 9 positions match TRBD2. The CDR3 has 14 amino acids. The J segment lost 4 bases and the V segment lost 1 base, leaving 3 bases of the junction unmatched. Germline values: CDR1 SQVTM, CDR2 ANQGSEA. The CDR3 region has the DNA TGCAGCGTTGAAGGCGGGAGGGCCCCAGATACGCAGTATTTT. Its protein product is CSVEGGRAPDTQYF.